The 32 T cell receptor beta chains presented below share a single source sample, sequenced in a study of T cells in Graves' hyperthyroidism and ophthalmopathy. Regions amplified from RNA transcripts were the TCR beta CDR3 regions. Initially, a first-round RT-PCR of the TCR CDR3 employed the HTBI primer set. TCRdb recomputed calls from the multiplex PCR reads with MiXCR, one row per CDR3 protein. Counted here are about 640,000 distinct CDR3 sequences, 20% occurring once; the ten biggest clones make up under 35%. The sequenced sample was blood. These receptors all stem from a man aged 25 to 40 with Graves' ophthalmopathy.

This clonotype was detected only a few times. The rearrangement uses TRBV29-1 and TRBJ2-7, with unresolved D. CDR1 and CDR2 from the germline V gene are SQVTM and ANQGSEA. V dropped 7 bases and J dropped 6 bases, with 13 bases sitting between them. The CDR3 length is 11 residues. The CDR3 sequence: CSARVSFEQYF. In nucleotides, the CDR3 is TGCAGCGCTCGTGTGTCTTTCGAGCAGTACTTC.

The J gene is TRBJ1-4, the V gene TRBV5-6; D may be TRBD1 (5 bases). Germline values: CDR1 SGHDT, CDR2 YYEEEE. This CDR3 contains 14 residues. The V gene lost 3 bases and the J gene lost 8 bases, with 14 bases spanning the gap. CDR3: CASSSVARVEKLFF. The CDR3 coding sequence is TGTGCCAGCAGCTCCGTTGCCAGGGTCGAAAAACTGTTTTTT. The entire variable domain, with the rest obtained from reference TRBV5-6 and TRBJ1-4, is as follows: DAGVTQSPTHLIKTRGQQVTLRCSPKSGHDTVSWYQQALGQGPQFIFQYYEEEERQRGNFPDRFSGHQFPNYSSELNVNALLLGDSALYLCASSSVARVEKLFFGSGTQLSVL.

This clonotype showed up many times. The V gene is TRBV5-1, the J gene TRBJ2-1; D possibly uses TRBD1 or TRBD2 (5 bases each). The CDR3 totals 16 residues. The V and J ends lost 0 bases and 8 bases respectively, with 18 bases between them. The V gene's germline CDR1 is SGHRS and CDR2 YFSETQ. The CDR3: CASSLGVGTYGDEQFF. The CDR3 region has the DNA TGCGCCAGCAGCTTGGGGGTCGGGACCTACGGCGATGAGCAGTTCTTC.

Ten or more counts support this clonotype. This chain joins TRBV12-5 and TRBJ2-3; D gene uncertain. The CDR3 is 12 amino acids. Germline V gene lookup returns CDR1 LGHNT and CDR2 FRNRAP. V was clipped by 4 bases and J by 2 bases, with 4 bases between them. CDR3 bases: TGTGCTAGTGGTTCCTCCACAGATACGCAGTATTTT. The encoded protein is CASGSSTDTQYF.

There are many counts of this clonotype. This sequence joins TRBV28 and TRBJ1-5, with D possibly matching TRBD1 (5 bases). The CDR3 is 15 residues long. CDR1 and CDR2 from the germline V gene are MDHEN and SYDVKM. V shed 6 bases and J shed 6 bases, with 18 bases lying between them. CDR3 nucleotide sequence: TGTGCCAGCAGGGGAGGGACGGTGAAGGGTCAGCCCCAGCATTTT. Residues: CASRGGTVKGQPQHF.

This clonotype was picked up many times. The chain combines TRBV11-2 with TRBJ2-1; D might be TRBD2 (6 bases). Trimming stripped 4 bases from V and 7 bases from J, with 11 bases between. The CDR3 is 13 residues long. From germline, CDR1 is SGHAT and CDR2 FQNNGV. CDR3 loop: CASSYNSGNEQFF. DNA for the CDR3: TGTGCCAGCAGCTATAATAGCGGAAATGAGCAGTTCTTC.

This clonotype occurred a few times. The chain recombines TRBV18 with TRBJ2-3; D unclear. V was cut by 3 bases and J by 7 bases, with 17 bases left in between. The CDR3 runs to 15 residues. CDR1 and CDR2 (germline): KGHSH, LQKENI. The CDR3 sequence is CASSPYDSNLNTQYF. The CDR3 DNA follows: TGTGCCAGCTCACCCTATGACTCCAACCTTAATACGCAGTATTTT. The whole variable domain, filled in from reference TRBV18 and TRBJ2-3, reads NAGVMQNPRHLVRRRGQEARLRCSPMKGHSHVYWYRQLPEEGLKFMVYLQKENIIDESGMPKERFSAEFPKEGPSILRIQQVVRGDSAAYFCASSPYDSNLNTQYFGPGTRLTVL.

As to this clonotype: A read error may be the cause here, since a much bigger clone is one base away. The rearrangement links TRBV3-1 to TRBJ2-7; 7 bases match TRBD2. The CDR3 has 14 residues. Trimming took 0 bases from V and 9 from J; bases not matched to a gene: 8. The germline CDR1 and CDR2 sequences are LGHDT and YNNKEL (reference sequence). CDR3 bases: TGTGCCAGCAGCCAAGATGTCAGGACGGGGGGGCAGTACTTC. This encodes CASSQDVRTGGQYF.

There are many counts of this clonotype. The chain is built from TRBV7-3 and TRBJ2-3; the match to TRBD1 covers 7 bases. This CDR3 spans 15 amino acids. Trimming cost V 5 bases and J 2 bases; bases outside gene matches: 7. Germline V gives CDR1 SGHTA, CDR2 FQGTGA. CDR3 sequence reads: CASSPGDSYTDTQYF. The CDR3 region has the DNA TGTGCCAGCAGCCCAGGGGACAGTTACACAGATACGCAGTATTTT.

The chain has TRBV3-1 and TRBJ2-7; 9 bases are a match to TRBD1. V was clipped by 1 base and J by 4 bases; unmatched bases: 11. This CDR3 is 17 amino acids long. CDR1 LGHDT and CDR2 YNNKEL come from the germline V gene (reference sequence). The DNA for the CDR3 is TGTGCCAGCAGCCAAGGTGCCCCGGACAGGGGTGTTTACGAGCAGTACTTC. Translating gives CASSQGAPDRGVYEQYF.

A few counts support this clonotype. The genes are TRBV10-3 and TRBJ2-1, with D hard to call. The CDR3 totals 11 residues. V shed 7 bases and J shed 8 bases, with 9 bases lying between them. CDR1 and CDR2 from the germline V gene are ENHRY and SYGVKD. The CDR3: CAIKKRDEQFF. The CDR3 DNA reads TGTGCCATCAAGAAAAGGGATGAGCAGTTCTTC.

The sample holds a few counts of this clonotype. This rearrangement joins TRBV6-2 or TRBV6-3 to TRBJ2-3; D is uncertain. Trimming took off 1 base at V and 10 bases at J, with 15 bases between the two ends. Per germline, CDR1 MNHEY and CDR2 SVGEGT. CDR3 length equals 14 residues. CDR3 sequence reads: CASSYYGLSAPQYF. The CDR3 bases are TGTGCCAGCAGTTACTACGGTCTGTCGGCCCCGCAGTATTTT.

This clonotype has just a few counts. The CDR3 nucleotides are TGCAGTGCTAGCTCCGGGACTCTCTCGACGGGCAATCAGCCCCAGCATTTT. Amino acid sequence: CSASSGTLSTGNQPQHF. This sequence joins TRBV20-1 and TRBJ1-5, with D maybe TRBD1 (5 bases). The CDR3 has 17 amino acids. CDR1 and CDR2 from the germline V gene are DFQATT and SNEGSKA (reference sequence). Deletions cut 3 bases from V and 2 bases from J, with 20 bases between.

This clonotype was detected only once. Just one base apart from a much larger clone, this may be a read error. This chain joins TRBV28 and TRBJ2-1; D remains ambiguous. CDR1 is MDHEN, CDR2 SYDVKM, per germline. The CDR3 extends over 15 amino acids. CDR3 amino acids: CASSSDTINYNGQFF. The CDR3 region has the DNA TGTGCCAGCAGTTCTGATACCATCAACTACAATGGGCAGTTCTTC.

The chain uses TRBV6-1 and TRBJ2-7; no clear D. Trimming removed 6 bases at V and 2 bases at J, with 14 bases between. CDR1 is MNHNS, CDR2 SASEGT, per germline. The CDR3 runs 14 residues. The CDR3 DNA sequence: TGTGCCAGCAGCGAAATGCAGGCCACCTACGAGCAGTACTTC. Its protein is CASSEMQATYEQYF.

The genes are TRBV7-2 and TRBJ2-6, with D possibly TRBD1 on 5 matching bases. The CDR3 sequence is 16 residues long. Trimming took off 2 bases at V and 2 bases at J, with 10 bases between the two ends. In germline, CDR1 is SGHTA, CDR2 FQGNSA. The CDR3 region is CASSLRQGTGANVLTF. CDR3 bases: TGTGCCAGCAGCTTAAGGCAGGGTACTGGGGCCAACGTCCTGACTTTC.

The DNA of the CDR3 is TGCGCCAGCAGCCAACGTTCCGGGACCTCTAAGATCACTGAAGCTTTCTTT. It yields the protein CASSQRSGTSKITEAFF. V and J are TRBV4-3 and TRBJ1-1, with a tentative D call TRBD1 (5 bases). Trimming pared 2 bases from V and 4 bases from J, leaving 20 bases between. Germline V gives CDR1 LGHNA, CDR2 YSLEER. This CDR3 has 17 amino acids.

This clonotype has just a few counts. The V gene is TRBV20-1, the J gene TRBJ1-5, with no clear D. The CDR3 is made up of 13 amino acids. V lost 0 bases and J lost 6, with 9 bases in between. The V gene's germline CDR1 is DFQATT and CDR2 SNEGSKA (reference sequence). CDR3 DNA: TGCAGTGCTAGAGAGAGCTCTACTCAGCCCCAGCATTTT. This codes for CSARESSTQPQHF.

This clonotype occurred a few times. J is TRBJ2-7 and V is TRBV20-1, with TRBD2 matching over 11 bases. The CDR3 is 17 amino acids. The germline V gene encodes CDR1 DFQATT and CDR2 SNEGSKA (reference sequence). The V and J ends lost 3 bases and 3 bases, in that order; junction bases with no gene match: 13. The CDR3 coding sequence is TGCAGTGCTAGGTTAGCGGGAGGGCCCCATAGTGACTACGAGCAGTACTTC. Translating it yields CSARLAGGPHSDYEQYF.

The chain combines TRBV19 with TRBJ2-2; D is uncertain. The V end was cut by 9 bases, the J end by 5 bases, with 7 bases between. CDR1 is LNHDA and CDR2 is SQIVND in the germline V gene (reference sequence). CDR3 size: 11 residues. CDR3 region: CASAQTGELFF. In DNA, the CDR3 is TGTGCCAGCGCCCAAACCGGGGAGCTGTTTTTT. Filled out from reference TRBV19 and TRBJ2-2, the complete variable domain reads DGGITQSPKYLFRKEGQNVTLSCEQNLNHDAMYWYRQDPGQGLRLIYYSQIVNDFQKGDIAEGYSVSREKKESFPLTVTSAQKNPTAFYLCASAQTGELFFGEGSRLTVL.

This clonotype was found many times. The chain combines TRBV28 with TRBJ1-5; D unresolved. Germline-derived CDR1 and CDR2 are MDHEN and SYDVKM. CDR3 size: 15 residues. Trimming removed 6 bases at V and 6 bases at J, with 18 bases between. The CDR3 DNA sequence: TGTGCCAGCAGCCTTACCGACCCTTCAGGTCAGCCCCAGCATTTT. This codes for CASSLTDPSGQPQHF.

The chain uses TRBV29-1 and TRBJ2-1, with a weak D call TRBD1 (8 bases). V lost 4 bases and J lost 7, with 23 bases in between. Germline CDR1 SQVTM, CDR2 ANQGSEA. The CDR3 length is 16 residues. The CDR3 reads CSVGVRGAGGENEQFF. Here the CDR3 DNA reads TGCAGCGTTGGGGTTCGGGGGGCAGGGGGCGAGAATGAGCAGTTCTTC.

This clonotype was picked up a small number of times. J is TRBJ1-2 and V is TRBV18; 7 nucleotides agree with TRBD1. Germline V gene lookup returns CDR1 KGHSH and CDR2 LQKENI. The CDR3 covers 14 residues. J was trimmed by 1 base and V by 7 bases; bases with no gene match: 6. CDR3 region: CASWGGQDNYGYTF. The DNA for the CDR3 is TGTGCCAGCTGGGGTGGACAGGATAACTATGGCTACACCTTC.

This chain connects TRBV4-1 to TRBJ2-2, with 8 bases that match TRBD2. The ends lost 8 bases at V and 9 bases at J; junction bases unmatched: 17. The CDR3 loop spans 16 amino acids. Germline-derived CDR1 and CDR2 are MGHRA and YSYEKL. CDR3 sequence: CASRQEERTSNRELFF. CDR3 coding DNA: TGCGCCAGCCGACAAGAGGAAAGGACTAGCAACCGGGAGCTGTTTTTT.

A few counts support this clonotype. In DNA form, the CDR3 reads TGCGCCAGCAGCCAGCAAGCGGGGGCTAATGAAAAACTGTTTTTT. Translation: CASSQQAGANEKLFF. The chain joins TRBV4-3 to TRBJ1-4; possible D gene TRBD1, 5 bases. Germline loops: CDR1 LGHNA, CDR2 YSLEER. This CDR3 contains 15 residues. Trimming stripped 3 bases from V and 3 bases from J, with 11 bases between.

This chain uses TRBV28 with TRBJ2-5; D is unclear. This CDR3 comprises 15 residues. V was cut by 5 bases and J by 4 bases, with 17 bases left in between. Germline-derived CDR1 and CDR2 are MDHEN and SYDVKM. Here the CDR3 DNA reads TGTGCCAGCAGTATCTCCGGGCGTTGGGGAGAGACCCAGTACTTC. Encoded protein: CASSISGRWGETQYF.

The sample holds many counts of this clonotype. This chain connects TRBV3-1 to TRBJ1-2; D is uncertain. Germline V lookup: CDR1 LGHDT, CDR2 YNNKEL (reference sequence). V was cut by 5 bases and J by 4 bases, with 8 bases left in between. The CDR3 totals 12 residues. The CDR3, as DNA: TGTGCCAGCAGCTCAGGTGGCTATGGCTACACCTTC. Translation gives CASSSGGYGYTF.

Many counts were recorded for this clonotype. The V gene is TRBV7-2, the J gene TRBJ2-5; 13 nucleotides match TRBD2. CDR1 and CDR2 (germline): SGHTA, FQGNSA. This CDR3 region has 15 residues. V shed 5 bases, J shed 5 bases, and the junction held 5 bases outside the gene matches. As DNA, the CDR3 is TGTGCCAGCAGCGTCGGACTAGCGGGAGTTGAGACCCAGTACTTC. This codes for CASSVGLAGVETQYF.

The chain couples TRBV6-6 to TRBJ1-5; maybe TRBD1 (5 bases). V lost 2 bases to trimming and J lost 0 bases, with 14 bases between them. This CDR3 is built from 17 residues. CDR1 and CDR2 (germline): MNHNY, SVGAGI (reference sequence). The CDR3 loop is CASSYNRTAASNQPQHF. The CDR3, as DNA: TGTGCCAGCAGTTACAACAGGACCGCGGCTAGCAATCAGCCCCAGCATTTT.

This clonotype was detected many times. V and J are TRBV4-1 and TRBJ2-5; D perhaps matches TRBD2 (6 bases). The CDR3 length is 16 residues. CDR1 and CDR2 (germline): MGHRA, YSYEKL. Trimming cost V 0 bases and J 2 bases, with 13 bases left between them. In DNA form, the CDR3 reads TGCGCCAGCAGCCAAGACCCCAACGGGGGTCAAGAGACCCAGTACTTC. Its protein product is CASSQDPNGGQETQYF.

The chain is built from TRBV19 and TRBJ2-3, with D possibly matching TRBD2 (7 bases). Between the trimmed V and J ends, which lost 8 bases and 6 bases, there was a span of 21 bases. CDR1 is LNHDA, CDR2 SQIVND, per germline (reference sequence). This CDR3 comprises 15 residues. CDR3 DNA: TGTGCCAGTCACGGGGGGCGGTCCCCGGCCGATACGCAGTATTTT. Protein: CASHGGRSPADTQYF. The complete variable domain, with remaining parts taken from reference TRBV19 and TRBJ2-3, reads DGGITQSPKYLFRKEGQNVTLSCEQNLNHDAMYWYRQDPGQGLRLIYYSQIVNDFQKGDIAEGYSVSREKKESFPLTVTSAQKNPTAFYLCASHGGRSPADTQYFGPGTRLTVL.

This clonotype appeared many times. CDR3 sequence reads: CASSQVSGGTDTQYF. Written as DNA, the CDR3 is TGTGCCAGCAGCCAAGTTAGCGGGGGTACAGATACGCAGTATTTT. V gene TRBV3-1 combines with J gene TRBJ2-3; 9 bases line up with TRBD2. This CDR3 has 15 amino acids. The V segment lost 1 base and the J segment 3 bases; nucleotides outside the gene matches: 2. The germline V gene has CDR1 LGHDT and CDR2 YNNKEL (reference sequence).